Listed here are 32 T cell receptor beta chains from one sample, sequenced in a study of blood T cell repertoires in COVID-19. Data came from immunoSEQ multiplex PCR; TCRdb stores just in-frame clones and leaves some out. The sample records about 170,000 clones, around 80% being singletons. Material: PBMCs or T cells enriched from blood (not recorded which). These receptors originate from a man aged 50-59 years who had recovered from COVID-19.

The CDR3 sequence is CASSEARGQPQHF. In DNA form, the CDR3 reads TGTGCCAGCAGTGAAGCGCGGGGTCAGCCCCAGCATTTT. This chain joins TRBV2 and TRBJ1-5, with no clear D. CDR1 is SNHLY and CDR2 is FYNNEI in the germline V gene. V lost 0 bases to trimming and J lost 6 bases, with 6 bases between them. The CDR3 is made up of 13 amino acids.

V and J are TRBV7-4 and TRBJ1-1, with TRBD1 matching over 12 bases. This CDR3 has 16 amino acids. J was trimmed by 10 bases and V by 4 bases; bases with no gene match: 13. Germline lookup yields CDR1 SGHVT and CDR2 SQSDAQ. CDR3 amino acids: CASSYTLRDRGQSAFF. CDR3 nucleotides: TGTGCCAGCAGCTACACCCTCCGGGACAGGGGGCAGTCAGCTTTCTTT.

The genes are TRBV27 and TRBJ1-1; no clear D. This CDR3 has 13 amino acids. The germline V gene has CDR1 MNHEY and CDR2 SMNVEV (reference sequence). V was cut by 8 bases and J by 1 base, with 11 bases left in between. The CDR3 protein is CASWTPGNTEAFF. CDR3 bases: TGTGCCAGCTGGACTCCAGGGAACACTGAAGCTTTCTTT.

CDR3 sequence (DNA): TGTGCCAGCAGTTCCCACAGGCGGACAGGGGGCAAACGAGGCAATCAGCCCCAGCATTTT. Translated: CASSSHRRTGGKRGNQPQHF. The chain uses TRBV21-1 and TRBJ1-5; the listed D gene, TRBD1, was not tested against the DNA. TRBV21-1 is noted as a pseudogene. The CDR3 totals 20 residues.

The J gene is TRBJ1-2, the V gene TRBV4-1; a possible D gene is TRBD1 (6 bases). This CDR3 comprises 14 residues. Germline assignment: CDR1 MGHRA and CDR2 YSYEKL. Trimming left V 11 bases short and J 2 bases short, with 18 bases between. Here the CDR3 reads CASAQGTRNYGYTF. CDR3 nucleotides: TGCGCCTCCGCACAGGGAACCCGGAACTATGGCTACACCTTC.

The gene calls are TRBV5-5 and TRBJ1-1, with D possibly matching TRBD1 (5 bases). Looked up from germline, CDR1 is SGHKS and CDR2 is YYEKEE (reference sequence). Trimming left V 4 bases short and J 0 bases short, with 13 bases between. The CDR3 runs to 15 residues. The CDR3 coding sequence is TGTGCCAGCAGCCCACCAGGGTTTCTGAACACTGAAGCTTTCTTT. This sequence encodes CASSPPGFLNTEAFF.

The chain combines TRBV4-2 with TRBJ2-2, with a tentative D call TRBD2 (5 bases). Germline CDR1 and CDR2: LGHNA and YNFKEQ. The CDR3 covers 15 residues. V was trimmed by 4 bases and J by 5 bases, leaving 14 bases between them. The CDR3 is CASSRERGETGELFF. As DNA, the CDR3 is TGTGCCAGCAGCCGAGAACGGGGAGAGACCGGGGAGCTGTTTTTT.

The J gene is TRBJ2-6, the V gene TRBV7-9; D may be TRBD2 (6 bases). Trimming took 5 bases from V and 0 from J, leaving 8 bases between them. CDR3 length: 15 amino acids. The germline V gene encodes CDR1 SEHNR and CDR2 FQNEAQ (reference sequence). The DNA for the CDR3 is TGTGCCAGCAGCCCCGGGGGCTCTGGGGCCAACGTCCTGACTTTC. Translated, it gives CASSPGGSGANVLTF.

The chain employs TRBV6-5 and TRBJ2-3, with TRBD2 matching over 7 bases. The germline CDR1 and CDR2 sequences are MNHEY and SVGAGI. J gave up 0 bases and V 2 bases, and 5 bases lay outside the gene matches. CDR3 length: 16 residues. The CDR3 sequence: CASSYGGGLSTDTQYF. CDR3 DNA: TGTGCCAGCAGTTACGGCGGGGGACTAAGCACAGATACGCAGTATTTT.

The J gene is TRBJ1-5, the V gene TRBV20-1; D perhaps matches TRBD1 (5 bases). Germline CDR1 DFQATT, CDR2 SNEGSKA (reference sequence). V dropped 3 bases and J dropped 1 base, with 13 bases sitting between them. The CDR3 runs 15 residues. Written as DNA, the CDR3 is TGCAGTGCTAGTGTTGGGGCCCTGAGCAATCAGCCCCAGCATTTT. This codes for CSASVGALSNQPQHF.

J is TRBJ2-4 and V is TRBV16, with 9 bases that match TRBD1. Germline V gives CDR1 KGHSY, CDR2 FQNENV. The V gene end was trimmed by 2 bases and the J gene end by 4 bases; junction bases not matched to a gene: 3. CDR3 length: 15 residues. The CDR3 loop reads CASSQPGTGKNIQYF. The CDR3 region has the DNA TGTGCCAGCAGCCAACCCGGGACAGGGAAAAACATTCAGTACTTC.

The CDR3 region has the DNA TGTGCCTGGAGTTCGAGGCAGATTAGCAATCAGCCCCAGCATTTT. Amino acids: CAWSSRQISNQPQHF. The rearrangement uses TRBV30 and TRBJ1-5; D is unresolved. Trimming cost V 2 bases and J 0 bases, with 11 bases left between them. There are 15 residues in the CDR3. Germline assignment: CDR1 GTSNPN and CDR2 SVGIG (reference sequence).

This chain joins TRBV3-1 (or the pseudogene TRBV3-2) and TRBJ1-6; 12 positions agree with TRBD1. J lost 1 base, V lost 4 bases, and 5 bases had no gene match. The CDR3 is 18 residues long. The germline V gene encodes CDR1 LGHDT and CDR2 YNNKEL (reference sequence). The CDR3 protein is CASSRGTGGASYNSPLHF. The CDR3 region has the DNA TGTGCCAGCAGCCGAGGGACAGGGGGCGCTTCCTATAATTCACCCCTCCACTTT.

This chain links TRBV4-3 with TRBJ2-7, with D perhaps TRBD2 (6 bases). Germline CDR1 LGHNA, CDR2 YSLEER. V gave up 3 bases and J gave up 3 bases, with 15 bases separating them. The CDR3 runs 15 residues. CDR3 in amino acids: CASSQGRDEVYEQYF. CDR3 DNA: TGCGCCAGCAGCCAGGGGCGGGACGAAGTCTACGAGCAGTACTTC.

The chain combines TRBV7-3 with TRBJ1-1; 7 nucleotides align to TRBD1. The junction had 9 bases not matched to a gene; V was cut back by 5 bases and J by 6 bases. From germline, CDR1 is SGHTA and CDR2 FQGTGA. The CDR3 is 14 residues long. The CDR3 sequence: CASSQQSGQAEAFF. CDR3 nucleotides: TGTGCCAGCAGCCAACAAAGCGGACAGGCTGAAGCTTTCTTT.

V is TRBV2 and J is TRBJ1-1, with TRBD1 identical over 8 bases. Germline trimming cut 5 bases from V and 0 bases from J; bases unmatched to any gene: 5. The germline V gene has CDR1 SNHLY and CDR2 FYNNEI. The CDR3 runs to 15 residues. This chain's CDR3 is CASSKTGDMNTEAFF. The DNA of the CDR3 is TGTGCCAGCAGTAAGACAGGGGACATGAACACTGAAGCTTTCTTT.

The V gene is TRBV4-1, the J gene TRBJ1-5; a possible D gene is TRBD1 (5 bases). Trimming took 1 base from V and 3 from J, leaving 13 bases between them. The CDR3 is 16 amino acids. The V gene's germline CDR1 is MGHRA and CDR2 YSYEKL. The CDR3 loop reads CASSQASSRDNQPQHF. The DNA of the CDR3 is TGCGCCAGCAGCCAAGCATCCAGCAGGGACAATCAGCCCCAGCATTTT.

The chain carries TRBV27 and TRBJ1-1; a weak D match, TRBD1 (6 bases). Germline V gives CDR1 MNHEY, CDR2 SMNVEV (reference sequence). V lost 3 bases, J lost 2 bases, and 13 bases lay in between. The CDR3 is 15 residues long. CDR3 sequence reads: CASSFRDRFNTEAFF. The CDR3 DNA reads TGTGCCAGCAGTTTCCGCGACAGGTTTAACACTGAAGCTTTCTTT.

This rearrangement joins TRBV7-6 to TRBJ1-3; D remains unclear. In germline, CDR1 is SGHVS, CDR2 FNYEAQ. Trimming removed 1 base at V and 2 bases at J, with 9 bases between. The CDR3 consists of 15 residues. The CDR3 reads CASSLGAAAGNTIYF. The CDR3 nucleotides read TGTGCCAGCAGCTTAGGCGCGGCAGCTGGAAACACCATATATTTT. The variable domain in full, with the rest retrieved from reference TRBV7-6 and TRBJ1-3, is GAGVSQSPRYKVTKRGQDVALRCDPISGHVSLYWYRQALGQGPEFLTYFNYEAQQDKSGLPNDRFSAERPEGSISTLTIQRTEQRDSAMYRCASSLGAAAGNTIYFGEGSWLTVV.

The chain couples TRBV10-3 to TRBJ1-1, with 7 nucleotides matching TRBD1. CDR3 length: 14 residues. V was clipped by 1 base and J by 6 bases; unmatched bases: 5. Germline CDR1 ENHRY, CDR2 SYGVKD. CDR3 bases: TGTGCCATCAGTGAGTTGGAGGGGGCCTCTGAAGCTTTCTTT. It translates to CAISELEGASEAFF.

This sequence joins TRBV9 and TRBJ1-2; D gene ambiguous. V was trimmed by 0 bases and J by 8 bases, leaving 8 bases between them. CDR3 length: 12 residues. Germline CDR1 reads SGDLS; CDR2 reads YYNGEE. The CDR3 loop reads CASSVDAEGYTF. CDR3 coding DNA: TGTGCCAGCAGCGTAGATGCAGAAGGCTACACCTTC.

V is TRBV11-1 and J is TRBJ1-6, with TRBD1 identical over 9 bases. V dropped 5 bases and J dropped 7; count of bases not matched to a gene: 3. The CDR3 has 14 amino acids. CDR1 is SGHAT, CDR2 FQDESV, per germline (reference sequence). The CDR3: CASSKGTGNSPLHF. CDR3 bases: TGTGCCAGCAGCAAGGGGACAGGGAATTCACCCCTCCACTTT.

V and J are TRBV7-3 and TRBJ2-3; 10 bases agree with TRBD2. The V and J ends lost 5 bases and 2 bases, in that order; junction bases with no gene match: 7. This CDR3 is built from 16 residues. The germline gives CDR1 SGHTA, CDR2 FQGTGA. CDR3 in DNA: TGTGCCAGCAGCCGAGGTAGCGGGGGGACCACAGATACGCAGTATTTT. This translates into CASSRGSGGTTDTQYF.

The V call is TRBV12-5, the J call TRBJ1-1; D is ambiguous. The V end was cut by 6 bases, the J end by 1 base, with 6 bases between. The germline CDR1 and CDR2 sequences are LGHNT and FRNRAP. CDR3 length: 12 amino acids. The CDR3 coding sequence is TGTGCTAGTGGGGCGGCGAACACTGAAGCTTTCTTT. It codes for CASGAANTEAFF.

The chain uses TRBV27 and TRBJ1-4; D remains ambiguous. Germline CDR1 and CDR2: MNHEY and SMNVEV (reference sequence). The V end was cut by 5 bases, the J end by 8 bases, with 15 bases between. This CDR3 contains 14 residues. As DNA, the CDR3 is TGTGCCAGCAGTCGGGTAGGCCCTAGGGAAAAACTGTTTTTT. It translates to CASSRVGPREKLFF.

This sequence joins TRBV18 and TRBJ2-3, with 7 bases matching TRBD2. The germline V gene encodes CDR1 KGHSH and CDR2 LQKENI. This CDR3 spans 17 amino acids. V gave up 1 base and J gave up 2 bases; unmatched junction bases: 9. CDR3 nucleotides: TGTGCCAGCTCACCACTCGCGACTAGCAGGAACACAGATACGCAGTATTTT. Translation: CASSPLATSRNTDTQYF.

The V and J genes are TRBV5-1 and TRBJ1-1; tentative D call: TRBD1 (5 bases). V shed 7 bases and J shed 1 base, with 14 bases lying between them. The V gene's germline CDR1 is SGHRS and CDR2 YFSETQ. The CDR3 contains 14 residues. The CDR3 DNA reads TGCGCCAGCGCTAGGCAGGGAGGGAACACTGAAGCTTTCTTT. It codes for CASARQGGNTEAFF.

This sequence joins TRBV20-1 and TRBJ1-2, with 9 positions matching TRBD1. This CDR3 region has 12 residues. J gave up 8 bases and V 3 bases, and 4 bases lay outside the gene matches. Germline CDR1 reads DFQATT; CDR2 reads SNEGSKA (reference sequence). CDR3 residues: CSASTGGKGYTF. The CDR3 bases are TGCAGTGCTAGTACAGGGGGCAAAGGCTACACCTTC.

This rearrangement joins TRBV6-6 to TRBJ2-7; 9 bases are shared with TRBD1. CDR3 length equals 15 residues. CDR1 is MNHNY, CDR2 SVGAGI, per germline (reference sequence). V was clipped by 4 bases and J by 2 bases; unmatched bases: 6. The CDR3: CASSFDRGGAYEQYF. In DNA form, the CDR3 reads TGTGCCAGCAGTTTCGACAGGGGGGGGGCCTACGAGCAGTACTTC.

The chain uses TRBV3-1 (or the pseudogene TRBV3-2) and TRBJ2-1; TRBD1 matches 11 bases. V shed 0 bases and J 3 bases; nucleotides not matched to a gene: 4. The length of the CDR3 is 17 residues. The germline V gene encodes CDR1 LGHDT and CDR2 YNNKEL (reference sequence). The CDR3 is CASSQDLGTGGYNEQFF. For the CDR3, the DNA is TGTGCCAGCAGCCAAGACTTAGGGACAGGGGGCTACAATGAGCAGTTCTTC.

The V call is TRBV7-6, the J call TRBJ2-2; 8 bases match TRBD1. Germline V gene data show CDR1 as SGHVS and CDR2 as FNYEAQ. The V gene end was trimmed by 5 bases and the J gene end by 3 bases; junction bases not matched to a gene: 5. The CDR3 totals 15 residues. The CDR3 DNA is TGTGCCAGCAGCCCCCTGGACAGGGACACCGGGGAGCTGTTTTTT. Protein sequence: CASSPLDRDTGELFF.

The chain's CDR3 is CASSPRLAGGKETQYF. The DNA for the CDR3 is TGTGCCAGCAGTCCAAGACTAGCGGGGGGGAAAGAGACCCAGTACTTC. The rearrangement joins TRBV2 to TRBJ2-5, with 14 bases lining up with TRBD2. The germline V gene encodes CDR1 SNHLY and CDR2 FYNNEI. With 5 bases clipped from V and 3 bases from J, the junction kept 5 bases outside the gene matches. CDR3 size: 16 residues.